What follows are 24 T cell receptor beta chains derived from one specimen sequenced in a study of response to subunit inactivated influenza vaccine (dated by TCRdb to 2016 to 2019). The time point label on this specimen signifies: around 47 days after influenza vaccine administration. Library preparation was by RT-PCR. These reads were obtained on an Illumina HiSeq 2500. TCRdb reprocessing: public reads trimmed at Q25 with fastp, clones called with MiXCR, in-frame beta chains kept. All rows with the same CDR3 protein become a single entry with the most common DNA and genes. The sample profile shows about 480,000 distinct CDR3 sequences; under 15% of them were found once. The ten most abundant clones make up around 12% of the sample. The sample here was PBMCs from blood, taken roughly 47 days after vaccination. The receptor source for this set is a man in his fifties or sixties who received an inactivated influenza vaccine. Donor details come from another sample of the same person, matched by shared clones.

The chain couples TRBV29-1 to TRBJ2-1; D uncertain. The CDR3 totals 15 residues. Germline CDR1 and CDR2: SQVTM and ANQGSEA. Trimming cost V 2 bases and J 8 bases, with 19 bases left between them. The CDR3 DNA follows: TGCAGCGTTGAACCGGATGTGGTAGCTGGGGATGAGCAGTTCTTC. Amino acid sequence: CSVEPDVVAGDEQFF.

This clonotype occurred many times. The chain joins TRBV20-1 to TRBJ1-1, with D possibly being TRBD1 (6 bases). Germline-derived CDR1 and CDR2 are DFQATT and SNEGSKA (reference sequence). The germline V and J ends were trimmed by 6 bases and 2 bases, with 13 bases remaining between them. The CDR3 length is 13 residues. The CDR3 loop is CSAPRGLNTEAFF. DNA of the CDR3: TGCAGTGCGCCTCGGGGGCTCAACACTGAAGCTTTCTTT.

The rearrangement links TRBV20-1 to TRBJ1-4; D unresolved. V lost 5 bases to trimming and J lost 0 bases, with 13 bases between them. Germline loops: CDR1 DFQATT, CDR2 SNEGSKA (reference sequence). This CDR3 comprises 15 residues. CDR3 protein: CSARVVGATNEKLFF. The DNA of the CDR3 is TGCAGTGCTCGAGTGGTCGGAGCAACTAATGAAAAACTGTTTTTT.

This sequence joins TRBV7-3 and TRBJ2-3; D may be TRBD1 (5 bases). CDR3 length: 13 amino acids. V was cut by 6 bases and J by 5 bases, with 12 bases left in between. In germline, CDR1 is SGHTA, CDR2 FQGTGA. The CDR3 DNA reads TGTGCCAGCAGGCTAGGGGCAGGAGATACGCAGTATTTT. This codes for CASRLGAGDTQYF. Full variable domain (remainder filled in from reference TRBV7-3 and TRBJ2-3): GAGVSQTPSNKVTEKGKYVELRCDPISGHTALYWYRQSLGQGPEFLIYFQGTGAADDSGLPNDRFFAVRPEGSVSTLKIQRTERGDSAVYLCASRLGAGDTQYFGPGTRLTVL.

Only a few counts were recorded for this clonotype. This chain uses TRBV27 with TRBJ2-5; no reliable D call. The V gene lost 4 bases and the J gene lost 2 bases, with 14 bases spanning the gap. This CDR3 spans 15 amino acids. Germline CDR1 is MNHEY and CDR2 is SMNVEV (reference sequence). Written as DNA, the CDR3 is TGTGCCAGCAGTTCTGGTCTCCTCCTTCAAGAGACCCAGTACTTC. Its translation is CASSSGLLLQETQYF.

This clonotype was observed a handful of times. The CDR3, as DNA: TGTGCCAGCAGCTTAGTCGGGACCCCGGCCTACGAGCAGTACTTC. This gives the protein CASSLVGTPAYEQYF. The rearrangement joins TRBV7-2 to TRBJ2-7; D possibly matches TRBD1 or TRBD2 (5 bases each). Germline CDR1 and CDR2: SGHTA and FQGNSA. There are 15 residues in the CDR3. With 1 base removed from V and 2 bases from J, the gap between germline ends came to 12 bases.

This clonotype has a count of ten or more. The genes are TRBV9 and TRBJ2-7, with 9 bases aligning to TRBD1. The V segment lost 4 bases and the J segment 2 bases; nucleotides outside the gene matches: 7. CDR1 SGDLS and CDR2 YYNGEE come from the germline V gene. This CDR3 is built from 15 residues. CDR3 residues: CASSFRTGAPYEQYF. The DNA of the CDR3 is TGTGCCAGCAGCTTCCGGACAGGGGCGCCCTACGAGCAGTACTTC. The variable domain in full, completed from reference TRBV9 and TRBJ2-7, reads DSGVTQTPKHLITATGQRVTLRCSPRSGDLSVYWYQQSLDQGLQFLIQYYNGEERAKGNILERFSAQQFPDLHSELNLSSLELGDSALYFCASSFRTGAPYEQYFGPGTRLTVT.

This clonotype came up many times. This chain links TRBV4-2 with TRBJ2-1; D is possibly TRBD2 (5 bases). The germline gives CDR1 LGHNA, CDR2 YNFKEQ. Trimming shortened V by 4 bases and J by 11 bases, and 12 bases separated the two germline ends. CDR3 length: 12 amino acids. CDR3 DNA sequence: TGTGCCAGCAGCCGGACCGGGGAGCAGCAGTTCTTC. Translated, it gives CASSRTGEQQFF.

The chain employs TRBV20-1 and TRBJ2-3; D unresolved. The length of the CDR3 is 12 residues. CDR1 and CDR2 (germline): DFQATT, SNEGSKA (reference sequence). The ends were cut back, 1 base at V and 11 bases at J, with 13 bases in the middle. In DNA, the CDR3 is TGCAGTGCTAGAGGTGGCTTGGTGGGGCAGTATTTT. Protein product: CSARGGLVGQYF.

This clonotype was recorded a few times. The rearrangement links TRBV29-1 to TRBJ2-3, with a tentative D call TRBD2 (6 bases). Germline V lookup: CDR1 SQVTM, CDR2 ANQGSEA. The CDR3 has 12 amino acids. V lost 7 bases and J lost 4, with 12 bases in between. CDR3 coding DNA: TGCAGCGCGGAGGGGACCCCAGATACGCAGTATTTT. Translation gives CSAEGTPDTQYF.

J is TRBJ2-7 and V is TRBV20-1; 9 bases map to TRBD2. CDR3 length: 16 amino acids. V gave up 0 bases and J gave up 4 bases; unmatched junction bases: 10. Germline V lookup: CDR1 DFQATT, CDR2 SNEGSKA (reference sequence). As DNA, the CDR3 is TGCAGTGCTAGAGAAAGGGCAGCGGGAGGTTCTTACGAGCAGTACTTC. It specifies CSARERAAGGSYEQYF.

Ten or more counts support this clonotype. This sequence joins TRBV10-3 and TRBJ2-1; TRBD2 aligns across 9 bases. Trimming removed 10 bases from V and 4 bases from J; junction bases left unmatched: 5. This CDR3 has 13 amino acids. Germline CDR1 ENHRY, CDR2 SYGVKD. This CDR3 is CATGTSQYNEQFF. DNA for the CDR3: TGTGCCACCGGGACTAGCCAATACAATGAGCAGTTCTTC.

This clonotype appeared many times. The genes are TRBV20-1 and TRBJ1-5, with a tentative D call TRBD1 (6 bases). CDR1 and CDR2 (germline): DFQATT, SNEGSKA (reference sequence). The CDR3 is 13 residues long. With 1 base removed from V and 6 bases from J, the gap between germline ends came to 10 bases. Written as DNA, the CDR3 is TGCAGTGCTAGAGCGGGGGCAGGTCAGCCCCAGCATTTT. As protein: CSARAGAGQPQHF.

This clonotype has only a few counts. The V gene is TRBV6-5, the J gene TRBJ1-6; D unclear. V lost 0 bases to trimming and J lost 4 bases, with 13 bases between them. From germline, CDR1 is MNHEY and CDR2 SVGAGI. This CDR3 has 17 residues. The CDR3 DNA follows: TGTGCCAGCAGTTACTCTGCAGGCCCTGAATATAATTCACCCCTCCACTTT. It encodes CASSYSAGPEYNSPLHF.

The gene calls are TRBV18 and TRBJ2-1; no clear D gene. The germline CDR1 and CDR2 sequences are KGHSH and LQKENI. This CDR3 has 14 amino acids. V lost 3 bases and J lost 0, with 6 bases in between. The CDR3 DNA sequence: TGTGCCAGCTCACCTCCCGCCTCCTACAATGAGCAGTTCTTC. It yields the protein CASSPPASYNEQFF.

This clonotype has ten or more counts. The CDR3 DNA reads as TGTGCCACCAGCAGAGATCCCCACAATGAGCAGTTCTTC. Translated: CATSRDPHNEQFF. The chain is built from TRBV15 and TRBJ2-1; no firm D call. Germline V CDR1 and CDR2: LNHNV, YYDKDF (reference sequence). Trimming took off 0 bases at V and 5 bases at J, with 5 bases between the two ends. The CDR3 is 13 residues long.

The genes are TRBV20-1 and TRBJ1-3, with a weak D call TRBD1 (6 bases). Germline CDR1 reads DFQATT; CDR2 reads SNEGSKA (reference sequence). The CDR3 has 13 residues. Between the trimmed V and J ends, which lost 6 bases and 2 bases, there was a span of 11 bases. CDR3 sequence: CSAPGQTGNTIYF. The CDR3 DNA follows: TGCAGTGCCCCTGGACAGACTGGAAACACCATATATTTT.

This clonotype was picked up many times. The chain has TRBV12-3 or TRBV12-4 and TRBJ1-5; tentative D call: TRBD1 (5 bases). V shed 4 bases and J shed 7 bases, with 14 bases lying between them. The CDR3 is 14 residues long. The CDR3 DNA is TGTGCCAGCAGTTCCCCAGGGATGGGGCAGCCCCAGCATTTT. Protein product: CASSSPGMGQPQHF.

This clonotype occurred a few times. The DNA for the CDR3 is TGTGCCAGCAGCTTGCCTACAGTGGAAGCTTTCTTT. Protein product: CASSLPTVEAFF. The V call is TRBV5-6, the J call TRBJ1-1; unclear D gene. Trimming took 1 base from V and 8 from J, leaving 9 bases between them. In germline, CDR1 is SGHDT, CDR2 YYEEEE. The CDR3 covers 12 residues.

This sequence joins TRBV7-9 and TRBJ2-4; the match to TRBD1 covers 8 bases. This CDR3 is built from 15 residues. The V and J ends lost 4 bases and 0 bases, in that order; junction bases with no gene match: 2. Germline assignment: CDR1 SEHNR and CDR2 FQNEAQ (reference sequence). The CDR3: CASSWDRLAKNIQYF. CDR3 DNA: TGTGCCAGCAGCTGGGACAGGCTAGCCAAAAACATTCAGTACTTC.

This clonotype was observed a few times. The chain recombines TRBV6-2 or TRBV6-3 with TRBJ2-7; D perhaps matches TRBD2 (6 bases). The V and J ends lost 8 bases and 2 bases respectively, with 16 bases between them. From germline, CDR1 is MNHEY and CDR2 SVGEGT. The CDR3 totals 14 residues. DNA of the CDR3: TGTGCCAGCGGCTGGACGGGGGAAACCTACGAGCAGTACTTC. This sequence encodes CASGWTGETYEQYF.

The chain joins TRBV10-3 to TRBJ2-5; possible D gene TRBD1, 6 bases. The germline V gene encodes CDR1 ENHRY and CDR2 SYGVKD. This CDR3 has 11 residues. V was shortened by 9 bases and J by 2 bases, with 7 bases between the two germline ends. The CDR3 region is CAIGQQETQYF. CDR3 nucleotides: TGTGCCATAGGACAGCAAGAGACCCAGTACTTC.

This clonotype was counted between two and nine times. V gene TRBV5-1 combines with J gene TRBJ2-3; D gene ambiguous. The length of the CDR3 is 11 residues. Germline lookup yields CDR1 SGHRS and CDR2 YFSETQ. V lost 4 bases and J 5 bases, leaving 5 bases between the germline ends. Here the CDR3 DNA reads TGCGCCAGCAGCGATCAAGATACGCAGTATTTT. This sequence encodes CASSDQDTQYF.

The genes are TRBV6-2 or TRBV6-3 and TRBJ2-3; a possible D gene is TRBD2 (5 bases). Germline CDR1 and CDR2: MNHEY and SVGEGT. CDR3 length equals 14 residues. Trimming stripped 5 bases from V and 6 bases from J, with 15 bases between. The CDR3 loop reads CASSLISARDTQYF. The CDR3, as DNA: TGTGCCAGCAGTCTAATTAGCGCCAGGGATACGCAGTATTTT.